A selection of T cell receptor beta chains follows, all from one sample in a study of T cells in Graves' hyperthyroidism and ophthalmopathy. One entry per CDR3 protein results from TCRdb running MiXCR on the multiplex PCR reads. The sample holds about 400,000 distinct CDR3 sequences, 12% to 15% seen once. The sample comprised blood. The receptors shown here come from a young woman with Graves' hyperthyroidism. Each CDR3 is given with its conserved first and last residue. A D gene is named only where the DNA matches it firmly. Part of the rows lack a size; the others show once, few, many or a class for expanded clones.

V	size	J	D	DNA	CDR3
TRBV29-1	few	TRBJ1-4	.	TGCAGCGTAGCTACAGGGAGCAAATTTAATGAAAAACTGTTTTTT	CSVATGSKFNEKLFF
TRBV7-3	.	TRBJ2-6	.	TGTGCCAGCAGCTTAATGAGCTCTGGGGCCAACGTCCTGACTTTC	CASSLMSSGANVLTF
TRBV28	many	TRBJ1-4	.	TGTGCCAGCAGCCGGGACCTCACAAATGAAAAACTGTTTTTT	CASSRDLTNEKLFF
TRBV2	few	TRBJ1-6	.	TGTGCCAGCAGATGGAGCAGAAGCTCCTATAATTCACCCCTCCACTTT	CASRWSRSSYNSPLHF
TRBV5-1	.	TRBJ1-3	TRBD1	TGCGCCAGCAGCTTCACACAGGGGAGCGCTGGAAACACCATATATTTT	CASSFTQGSAGNTIYF
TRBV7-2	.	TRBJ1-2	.	TGTGCCAGCAGCTTAGGAGGGCAGGGCGAGGCGGATGGCTACGCCTTC	CASSLGGQGEADGYAF
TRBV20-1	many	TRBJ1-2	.	TGCAGTGCTCCGGGGGGGGGAGGCTATGGCTACACCTTC	CSAPGGGGYGYTF
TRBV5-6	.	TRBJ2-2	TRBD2	TGTGCCAGCAGCCGCGGACTAGCGGGTTACACCGGGGAGCTGTTTTTT	CASSRGLAGYTGELFF
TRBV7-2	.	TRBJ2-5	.	TGTGCCAGCAGCCAAGGACGGGGCCTTGAGCAGACCCAGTACTTC	CASSQGRGLEQTQYF
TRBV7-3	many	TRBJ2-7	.	TGTGCCAGCTCTTTACAGGGAGGCAGCGAGCAGTACTTC	CASSLQGGSEQYF
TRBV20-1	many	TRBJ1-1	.	TGCAGTGCTAGAGATGGGGGGGCCGTGAACACTGAAGCTTTCTTT	CSARDGGAVNTEAFF
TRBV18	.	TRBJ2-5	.	TGTGCCAGCTCACCCGGGGCCAAAGAGACCCAGTACTTC	CASSPGAKETQYF
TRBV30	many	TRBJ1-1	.	TGTGCCTGGAGCGAAACGGGACGGGCAAAGGCTGAAGCTTTCTTT	CAWSETGRAKAEAFF
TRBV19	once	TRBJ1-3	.	TGTGCCAGTAGTATGGGGGGGGGCACTGGAAACACCATATATTTT	CASSMGGGTGNTIYF
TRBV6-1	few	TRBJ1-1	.	TGTGCCAGCAGTGCAGCGGTGAACACTGAAGCTTTCTTT	CASSAAVNTEAFF
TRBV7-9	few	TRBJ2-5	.	TGTGCCAGCAGCTACGGGAGTTCGGCAGAGACCCAGTACTTC	CASSYGSSAETQYF
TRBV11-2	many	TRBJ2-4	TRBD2	TGTGCCAATCTAGCGGAACTAGCCAAAAACATTCAGTACTTC	CANLAELAKNIQYF
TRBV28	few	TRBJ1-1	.	TGTGCCAGCAGTCGAGGCCCCGACGGGGCTGAAGCTTTCTTT	CASSRGPDGAEAFF
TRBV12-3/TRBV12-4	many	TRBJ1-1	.	TGTGCCAGCAGTTCCAACACAGCAATGAACACTGAAGCTTTCTTT	CASSSNTAMNTEAFF
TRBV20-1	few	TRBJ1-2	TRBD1	TGCAGTGCGTCGGACAGGGCAGGTGGCTACACCTTC	CSASDRAGGYTF
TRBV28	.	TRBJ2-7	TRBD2	TGTGCCAGCAGTTTCCTTAGCGGGCAGCGCTACGAGCAGTACTTC	CASSFLSGQRYEQYF
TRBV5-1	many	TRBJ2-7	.	TGCGCCAGCAGCTTGCCGGGAAGCGAGCAGTACTTC	CASSLPGSEQYF
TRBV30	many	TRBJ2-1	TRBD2	TGTGCCTGGAGTGTAGCAGTTAGCGGGAGTTCGCATGAGCAGTTCTTC	CAWSVAVSGSSHEQFF
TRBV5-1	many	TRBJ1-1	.	TGCGCCAGCAGCTTGCAAACCAGGAGCGGGGGCACTGAAGCTTTCTTT	CASSLQTRSGGTEAFF
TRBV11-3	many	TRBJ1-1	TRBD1	TGTGCCAGCAGCGTGACAGGGGTCACTGAAGCTTTCTTT	CASSVTGVTEAFF
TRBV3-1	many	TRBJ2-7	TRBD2	TGTGCCAGCAGCCAAGGGGTACTAGCGGGAGTTAACGAGCAGTACTTC	CASSQGVLAGVNEQYF
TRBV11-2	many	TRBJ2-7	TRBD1	TGTGCCAGCAGCCAGGGGACAGGGGGCTTCTACGAGCAGTACTTC	CASSQGTGGFYEQYF
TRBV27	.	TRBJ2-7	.	TGTGCCAGCAGTTTAGGGACATCTACCGAGCAGTACTTC	CASSLGTSTEQYF
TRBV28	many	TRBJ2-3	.	TGTGCCAGCAGTTTAACCGCAGATACGCAGTATTTT	CASSLTADTQYF
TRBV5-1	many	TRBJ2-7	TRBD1	TGCGCCAGCAGCTTTGGAAGACAGGGGGCCTACGAGCAGTACTTC	CASSFGRQGAYEQYF
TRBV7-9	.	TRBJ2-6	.	TGTGCCAGCAGTACCAGTAACGTCGGACACCCCAGCCCTGGGGCCAACGTCCTGACTTTC	CASSTSNVGHPSPGANVLTF